Listed here are 4 T cell receptor beta chains from one sample, sequenced in a study of OX40 agonist ivuxolimab in advanced cancers. Some clones are missing from TCRdb's copy, which holds only in-frame ones; the method was immunoSEQ multiplex PCR. The data show 30,000 to 45,000 clones, with 80% to 90% seen just once and 32% held by the top ten. The sequencing used CD4+ or CD8+ T cells sorted from blood, collected in a trial of the OX40 agonist ivuxolimab. The receptors originated from an adult with an advanced solid tumor such as melanoma, head and neck, liver or kidney cancer.

CDR3 nucleotides: TGTGCCAGCAGCCAGAGCGGGATGGGCTACGAGCAGTACTTC. It yields the protein CASSQSGMGYEQYF. The chain uses TRBV4-2 and TRBJ2-7, with 7 bases aligning to TRBD2. The V gene's germline CDR1 is LGHNA and CDR2 YNFKEQ. CDR3 length equals 14 residues. J was trimmed by 3 bases and V by 3 bases; bases with no gene match: 5.

The chain links TRBV19 to TRBJ2-1; 11 nucleotides align to TRBD2. Germline CDR1 and CDR2: LNHDA and SQIVND (reference sequence). V dropped 7 bases and J dropped 4; count of bases not matched to a gene: 6. CDR3 length: 15 amino acids. CDR3 in amino acids: CASTIGTSGYNEQFF. Here the CDR3 DNA reads TGTGCCAGTACCATTGGGACTAGCGGTTACAATGAGCAGTTCTTC.

The rearrangement joins TRBV27 to TRBJ2-7; 11 bases are a match to TRBD1. V lost 0 bases to trimming and J lost 2 bases; unmatched junction nucleotides: 6. The CDR3 length is 17 residues. Germline V gives CDR1 MNHEY, CDR2 SMNVEV (reference sequence). CDR3 DNA: TGTGCCAGCAGTTTATCGCGTCTGGGACAGGGGGCCTACGAGCAGTACTTC. Residues: CASSLSRLGQGAYEQYF.

The genes are TRBV11-2 and TRBJ2-7; weak D call: TRBD2 (5 bases). The V end lost 4 bases, the J end lost 5 bases, and 27 bases lay between the germline ends. This CDR3 comprises 18 residues. CDR1 is SGHAT, CDR2 FQNNGV, per germline. CDR3 amino acids: CASSSETGLGESGNEQYF. The CDR3 coding sequence is TGTGCCAGCAGCTCCGAGACCGGTCTCGGGGAGTCAGGAAACGAGCAGTACTTC.